The 20 T cell receptor beta chains in this list originate from one sample, sequenced in a study of T-cell memory formation after mild COVID-19. TCRdb fed the 5' RACE reads into MiXCR, producing one record per CDR3 protein. This sample carries more than 150,000 distinct CDR3 sequences, over 20% of them seen once, and the ten largest clones take more than 20%. The sample taken for sequencing was PBMCs or a T cell subset sorted from them (not recorded which). The receptors were gathered from an adult woman who had mild COVID-19 (a few samples of this study predate the infection). Cell type and time point are not known.

The chain is built from TRBV7-3 and TRBJ1-2; 8 bases map to TRBD1. This CDR3 is 14 amino acids long. V lost 5 bases to trimming and J lost 4 bases; unmatched junction nucleotides: 6. From germline, CDR1 is SGHTA and CDR2 FQGTGA. The CDR3 DNA is TGTGCCAGCAGCCCGCAGGGGGCTAGCTATGGCTACACCTTC. Its protein is CASSPQGASYGYTF.

The chain carries TRBV9 and TRBJ2-1, with 8 bases fitting TRBD2. From germline, CDR1 is SGDLS and CDR2 YYNGEE. The CDR3 runs 13 residues. V lost 7 bases and J lost 7; bases outside the gene matches: 7. Here the CDR3 reads CASEKRGSNEQFF. Here the CDR3 DNA reads TGTGCCAGCGAAAAGCGGGGGTCTAATGAGCAGTTCTTC.

This clonotype was detected only a few times. The CDR3 sequence: CASSLWGGQGAYEQYF. The CDR3 DNA reads as TGTGCCAGCAGCCTCTGGGGGGGACAGGGGGCGTACGAGCAGTACTTC. The rearrangement uses TRBV7-2 and TRBJ2-7, with 12 nucleotides matching TRBD1. The CDR3 extends over 16 amino acids. Germline CDR1 and CDR2: SGHTA and FQGNSA. Trimming at V came to 5 bases and at J to 4 bases, leaving 9 bases not matched to a gene. Full variable domain (rest looked up from reference TRBV7-2 and TRBJ2-7): GAGVSQSPSNKVTEKGKDVELRCDPISGHTALYWYRQSLGQGLEFLIYFQGNSAPDKSGLPSDRFSAERTGGSVSTLTIQRTQQEDSAVYLCASSLWGGQGAYEQYFGPGTRLTVT.

This sequence joins TRBV4-2 and TRBJ2-2; a weak D match, TRBD1 (5 bases). V dropped 1 base and J dropped 2 bases, with 14 bases sitting between them. Germline loops: CDR1 LGHNA, CDR2 YNFKEQ. This CDR3 has 17 residues. The CDR3 DNA reads TGTGCCAGCAGCCAAGGCCCGGCAGGGCTTAACACCGGGGAGCTGTTTTTT. Protein sequence: CASSQGPAGLNTGELFF.

This clonotype was recorded a few times. The chain is built from TRBV5-1 and TRBJ2-7; D may be TRBD1 or TRBD2 (7 bases each). The CDR3 is made up of 15 amino acids. The V gene lost 2 bases and the J gene lost 3 bases, with 15 bases spanning the gap. CDR1 is SGHRS, CDR2 YFSETQ, per germline. CDR3 sequence (DNA): TGCGCCAGCAGCTTCAGGGGGGGCGGACTCTACGAGCAGTACTTC. Residues: CASSFRGGGLYEQYF.

This CDR3 is CASSSSGTRIKYNEQFF. The CDR3 DNA reads TGTGCCAGCAGCTCATCCGGGACTCGGATCAAGTACAATGAGCAGTTCTTC. The V call is TRBV7-2, the J call TRBJ2-1; maybe TRBD2 (6 bases). The CDR3 is 17 residues long. Trimming pared 4 bases from V and 4 bases from J, leaving 20 bases between. Germline CDR1 and CDR2: SGHTA and FQGNSA.

Regarding this clonotype: A much larger clone differs from this one at a single base, so this may be a read error. CDR3 bases: TGTGCCAGCAGCCAGGCCACCTACGAGCAGTACTTC. This gives the protein CASSQATYEQYF. The V call is TRBV3-1, the J call TRBJ2-7; no firm D call. This CDR3 has 12 residues. Germline V gene data show CDR1 as LGHDT and CDR2 as YNNKEL (reference sequence). Between the trimmed V and J ends, which lost 3 bases and 2 bases, there was a span of 5 bases.

This clonotype has a handful of counts. The V gene is TRBV11-2, the J gene TRBJ2-1; TRBD1 agrees at 9 bases. Per the germline V gene, CDR1 is SGHAT and CDR2 is FQNNGV. The CDR3 runs to 15 residues. The CDR3 nucleotides are TGTAAGAAAAAGGCCCGGGACAGGGTATTCAATGAGCAGTTCTTC. Translated, it gives CKKKARDRVFNEQFF.

This clonotype showed up just a few times. This sequence joins TRBV10-3 and TRBJ2-1, with D tentatively TRBD1 (5 bases). Trimming shortened V by 3 bases and J by 9 bases, and 12 bases separated the two germline ends. Germline V gene sequence: CDR1 ENHRY, CDR2 SYGVKD. The CDR3 runs 13 residues. The CDR3 nucleotides are TGTGCCATCAGTGAATCTGGACAACCTGAGCAGTTCTTC. This translates into CAISESGQPEQFF.

J is TRBJ2-3 and V is TRBV7-2; 8 bases line up with TRBD1. Losses at the gene ends were 1 base for V and 10 bases for J; bases not matched to a gene: 4. The V gene's germline CDR1 is SGHTA and CDR2 FQGNSA. This CDR3 has 13 amino acids. CDR3 in amino acids: CASSLGGQGSQYF. The CDR3 nucleotides are TGTGCCAGCAGCTTAGGAGGACAGGGCTCGCAGTATTTT.

V and J are TRBV27 and TRBJ1-1; TRBD1 aligns across 8 bases. The CDR3 runs 16 residues. V was clipped by 7 bases and J by 3 bases; unmatched bases: 13. Germline V gene lookup returns CDR1 MNHEY and CDR2 SMNVEV (reference sequence). The CDR3, as DNA: TGTGCCAGCAAACAAACAGGGGGAATTGGGCACACTGAAGCTTTCTTT. It specifies CASKQTGGIGHTEAFF.

As DNA, the CDR3 is TGTGCCAGCTCTCCCTCCGGGGTTTCCGAGCAGTACTTC. Translating gives CASSPSGVSEQYF. The J gene is TRBJ2-7, the V gene TRBV6-5; D possibly corresponds to TRBD2 (5 bases). The V end was cut by 8 bases, the J end by 6 bases, with 17 bases between. Germline V gene lookup returns CDR1 MNHEY and CDR2 SVGAGI. This CDR3 has 13 residues.

In its sample, this clonotype was seen a few times. The chain links TRBV6-5 to TRBJ2-7, with 7 positions matching TRBD1. V dropped 8 bases and J dropped 1; count of bases not matched to a gene: 2. CDR1 is MNHEY, CDR2 SVGAGI, per germline. This CDR3 is 12 amino acids long. Here the CDR3 reads CASGTASYEQYF. As DNA, the CDR3 is TGTGCCAGCGGGACAGCATCCTACGAGCAGTACTTC.

The chain employs TRBV4-2 and TRBJ1-4; tentatively, D is TRBD1 (6 bases). The germline CDR1 and CDR2 sequences are LGHNA and YNFKEQ. V was clipped by 1 base and J by 7 bases, with 16 bases between them. This CDR3 is built from 16 residues. The CDR3 sequence is CASSQGMQGTGEKLFF. The CDR3 nucleotides are TGTGCCAGCAGCCAAGGGATGCAGGGGACGGGTGAAAAACTGTTTTTT.

This clonotype was recorded a few times. CDR3: CASSYWTSSYEQYF. The CDR3 DNA reads TGTGCCAGCAGCTATTGGACTAGCTCCTACGAGCAGTACTTC. This rearrangement joins TRBV7-2 to TRBJ2-7; 7 positions agree with TRBD2. Germline-derived CDR1 and CDR2 are SGHTA and FQGNSA. J was trimmed by 0 bases and V by 4 bases; bases with no gene match: 3. The CDR3 loop spans 14 amino acids.

The table lists this clonotype with a few counts. The rearrangement joins TRBV27 to TRBJ2-1; TRBD1 aligns across 7 bases. The CDR3 has 14 residues. The ends lost 6 bases at V and 9 bases at J; junction bases unmatched: 11. CDR1 is MNHEY and CDR2 is SMNVEV in the germline V gene (reference sequence). Here the CDR3 reads CASSWTGPDFEQFF. For the CDR3, the DNA is TGTGCCAGCAGCTGGACAGGACCTGATTTTGAGCAGTTCTTC.

This sequence joins TRBV12-3 or TRBV12-4 and TRBJ1-4; weak D call: TRBD1 (6 bases). The CDR3 has 16 amino acids. Trimming stripped 0 bases from V and 7 bases from J, with 15 bases between. The CDR3 protein is CASSLAQGRDGEKLFF. CDR3 nucleotide sequence: TGTGCCAGCAGTTTAGCGCAGGGGAGGGATGGTGAAAAACTGTTTTTT.

This chain connects TRBV7-9 to TRBJ2-6; D unclear. The CDR3 is made up of 22 amino acids. Trimming removed 1 base from V and 4 bases from J, with 29 bases in between. Germline lookup yields CDR1 SEHNR and CDR2 FQNEAQ (reference sequence). CDR3 sequence (DNA): TGTGCCAGCAGCTTAGATACCATATCATATGGAAAGTTCGTGACAGGGGCCAACGTCCTGACTTTC. This sequence encodes CASSLDTISYGKFVTGANVLTF.

In this sample, this clonotype turned up many times. The chain links TRBV5-5 to TRBJ1-1, with D tentatively TRBD1 (5 bases). In germline, CDR1 is SGHKS, CDR2 YYEKEE (reference sequence). This CDR3 spans 13 amino acids. The ends were cut back, 7 bases at V and 0 bases at J, with 10 bases in the middle. This CDR3 is CASLKDMNTEAFF. The CDR3 nucleotides are TGTGCCAGCTTGAAGGACATGAACACTGAAGCTTTCTTT. Filled out from reference TRBV5-5 and TRBJ1-1, the complete variable domain reads DAGVTQSPTHLIKTRGQQVTLRCSPISGHKSVSWYQQVLGQGPQFIFQYYEKEERGRGNFPDRFSARQFPNYSSELNVNALLLGDSALYLCASLKDMNTEAFFGQGTRLTVV.

V gene TRBV4-3 combines with J gene TRBJ2-2, with 10 bases matching TRBD2. The CDR3 spans 17 residues. The trim removed 4 bases at V and 6 bases at J, leaving 11 bases unmatched. Germline-derived CDR1 and CDR2 are LGHNA and YSLEER. CDR3 in amino acids: CASSPGSSGRISGELFF. DNA for the CDR3: TGCGCCAGCAGCCCCGGATCTAGCGGGAGAATATCCGGGGAGCTGTTTTTT.